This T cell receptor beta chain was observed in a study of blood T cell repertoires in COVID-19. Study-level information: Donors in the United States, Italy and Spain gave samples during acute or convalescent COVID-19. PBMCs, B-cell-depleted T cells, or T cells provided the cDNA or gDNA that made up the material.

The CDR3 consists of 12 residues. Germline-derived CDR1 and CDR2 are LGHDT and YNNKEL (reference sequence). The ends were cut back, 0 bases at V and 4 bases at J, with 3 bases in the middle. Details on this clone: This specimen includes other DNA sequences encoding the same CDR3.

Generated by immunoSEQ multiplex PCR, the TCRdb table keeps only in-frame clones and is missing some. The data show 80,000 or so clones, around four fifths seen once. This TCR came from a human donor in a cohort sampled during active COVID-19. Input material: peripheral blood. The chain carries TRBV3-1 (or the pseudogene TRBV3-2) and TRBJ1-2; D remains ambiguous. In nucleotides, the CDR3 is TGTGCCAGCAGCCAAGACAGCTATGGCTACACCTTC. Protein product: CASSQDSYGYTF.